This T cell receptor (beta chain) appears in the sequencing data of a study of T cells after yellow fever vaccination. Broader study findings: Abundant clonotypes from the bulk population could have been carried over as contaminants into FACS-sorted repertoires. The secondary response showed a weaker magnitude and a faster peak, day 5 versus 15. Few clonotypes appeared in both CD4 and CD8 compartments.

On this clonotype: Its antigen is still unknown.

It was through 5'RACE template switching that TCR cDNA was made, with a universal primer site and UMIs added. TCRdb analysed the 5' RACE reads with MiXCR anew, one entry per CDR3 protein. The sample has some 320,000 distinct CDR3 sequences, approximately 4.3% seen once. After removal of 3 bases from V and 0 bases from J, the junction contained 5 bases not matched to a gene. Germline CDR1 is MNHEY and CDR2 is SVGEGT. CDR3 length: 16 residues. V usage is TRBV6-2 or TRBV6-3 and J usage is TRBJ2-4, with TRBD2 matching 7 bases. The source material was PBMCs, sampled 15 days after the yellow fever booster vaccination. The TCR comes from a man between 18 and 35 years old who received the YFV17D yellow fever vaccine. CDR3 residues: CASSYGAGIAKNIQYF. CDR3 nucleotides: TGTGCCAGCAGTTATGGAGCGGGGATAGCCAAAAACATTCAGTACTTC.